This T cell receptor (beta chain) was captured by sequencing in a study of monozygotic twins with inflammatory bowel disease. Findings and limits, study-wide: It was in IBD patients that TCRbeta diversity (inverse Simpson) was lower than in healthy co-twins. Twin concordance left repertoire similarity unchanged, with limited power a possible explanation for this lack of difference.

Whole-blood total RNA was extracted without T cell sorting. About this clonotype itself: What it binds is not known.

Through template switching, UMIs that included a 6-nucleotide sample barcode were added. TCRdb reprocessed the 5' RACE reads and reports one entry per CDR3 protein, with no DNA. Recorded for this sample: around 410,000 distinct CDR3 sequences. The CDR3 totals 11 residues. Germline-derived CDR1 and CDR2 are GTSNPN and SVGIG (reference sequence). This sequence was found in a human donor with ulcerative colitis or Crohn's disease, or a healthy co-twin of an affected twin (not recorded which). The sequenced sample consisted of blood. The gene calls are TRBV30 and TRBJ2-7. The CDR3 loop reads CAWSVLFEQYF.